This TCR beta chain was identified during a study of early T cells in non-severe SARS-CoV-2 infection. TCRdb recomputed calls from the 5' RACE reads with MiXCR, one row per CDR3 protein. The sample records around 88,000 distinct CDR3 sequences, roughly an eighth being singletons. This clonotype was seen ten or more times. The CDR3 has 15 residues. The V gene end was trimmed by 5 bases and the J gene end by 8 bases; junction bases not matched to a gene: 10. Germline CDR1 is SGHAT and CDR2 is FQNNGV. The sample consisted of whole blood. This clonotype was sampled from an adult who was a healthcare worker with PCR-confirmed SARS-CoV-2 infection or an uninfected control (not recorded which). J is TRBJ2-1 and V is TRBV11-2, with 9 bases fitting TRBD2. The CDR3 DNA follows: TGTGCCAGCAGCCCTAGCGGGGTCCGGGAAGATGAGCAGTTCTTC. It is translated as CASSPSGVREDEQFF.